Listed below are T cell receptor beta chains from one sample, sequenced in a study of T-cell memory formation after mild COVID-19. TCRdb re-analysed the 5' RACE reads in MiXCR, keeping a single row per CDR3 protein. Of about 430,000 distinct CDR3 sequences listed, approximately 25% are singletons. Sequencing input: PBMCs or a T cell subset sorted from them (not recorded which). These receptors came from an adult woman who had mild COVID-19 (a few samples of this study predate the infection). Cell type and time point are not known. Both conserved end residues are part of each CDR3. A D gene is named only where the DNA matches it firmly. The size entry is marked missing in some rows and otherwise reads once, few, many or a size class.

d_call | clone_size | j_call | v_call | cdr3_aa | cdr3_nt
. | few | TRBJ2-2 | TRBV12-3/TRBV12-4 | CASSFGPVGTGELFF | TGTGCCAGCAGTTTTGGGCCCGTTGGGACCGGGGAGCTGTTTTTT
TRBD1 | . | TRBJ2-1 | TRBV18 | CASSPSVSRDREFF | TGTGCCAGCTCACCGAGTGTCTCTCGGGACAGGGAGTTCTTC
. | . | TRBJ1-1 | TRBV29-1 | CSVVRSSEAFF | TGCAGCGTTGTAAGGTCGAGTGAAGCTTTCTTT
. | few | TRBJ2-3 | TRBV7-9 | CASSFVSNTDTQYF | TGTGCCAGCAGCTTCGTGAGTAACACAGATACGCAGTATTTT
TRBD1 | few | TRBJ2-5 | TRBV23-1 | CASSHGGQGIGYQETQYF | TGCGCCAGCAGTCATGGGGGACAGGGGATCGGGTACCAAGAGACCCAGTACTTC
TRBD1 | . | TRBJ1-2 | TRBV7-9 | CASSFTGQGDGYTF | TGTGCCAGCAGCTTCACGGGACAGGGGGATGGCTACACCTTC
. | few | TRBJ2-3 | TRBV3-1 | CASSPGGAGGDTQYF | TGTGCCAGCAGCCCCGGTGGAGCGGGTGGAGATACGCAGTATTTT
TRBD1 | . | TRBJ1-1 | TRBV5-1 | CASSLDPGQGTEAFF | TGCGCCAGCAGCCTAGACCCGGGACAGGGGACTGAAGCTTTCTTT
. | many | TRBJ2-7 | TRBV2 | CASSEQGIGYEQYF | TGTGCCAGCAGTGAACAGGGGATCGGCTACGAGCAGTACTTC
. | few | TRBJ2-1 | TRBV19 | CACGTPYNEQFF | TGTGCCTGCGGGACACCTTACAATGAGCAGTTCTTC
TRBD2 | . | TRBJ2-7 | TRBV5-1 | CASSFTSGGAIEQYF | TGCGCCAGCAGCTTCACCAGCGGGGGGGCGATCGAGCAGTACTTC
TRBD1 | . | TRBJ2-7 | TRBV12-3/TRBV12-4 | CASSPGTATTEQYF | TGTGCCAGCAGTCCCGGGACAGCGACTACGGAGCAGTACTTC
. | . | TRBJ1-1 | TRBV5-5 | CASSLPGYNTEAFF | TGTGCCAGCAGCTTACCGGGATACAACACTGAAGCTTTCTTT
. | . | TRBJ1-3 | TRBV5-1 | CASSLETAGNTIYF | TGCGCCAGCAGCTTGGAAACGGCAGGAAACACCATATATTTT
. | . | TRBJ1-1 | TRBV5-6 | CASSPTYTRVNTEAFF | TGTGCCAGCAGCCCCACATACACGAGAGTGAACACTGAAGCTTTCTTT
. | . | TRBJ2-5 | TRBV18 | CASSPTRTEETQYF | TGTGCCAGCTCACCAACTAGGACAGAAGAGACCCAGTACTTC
TRBD2 | . | TRBJ2-7 | TRBV4-2 | CASSQGLGTSGSEQYF | TGTGCCAGCAGCCAAGGACTCGGGACTAGCGGGAGCGAGCAGTACTTC
TRBD1 | . | TRBJ1-6 | TRBV6-5 | CASSDRAGGHNSPLHF | TGTGCCAGCAGCGACAGGGCCGGTGGGCATAATTCACCCCTCCACTTT
. | few | TRBJ2-6 | TRBV7-6 | CASSSQGNSGANVLTF | TGTGCCAGCAGCTCTCAGGGAAACTCTGGGGCCAACGTCCTGACTTTC
TRBD2 | . | TRBJ2-5 | TRBV7-7 | CASSALHGGASETQYF | TGTGCCAGCAGCGCGCTGCACGGGGGGGCCAGTGAGACCCAGTACTTC
TRBD1 | many | TRBJ2-5 | TRBV6-1 | CATVRDRGRETQYF | TGTGCCACGGTCCGGGACAGGGGTCGAGAGACCCAGTACTTC
. | few | TRBJ1-4 | TRBV20-1 | CSAPHRDEKLFF | TGCAGTGCCCCACACAGAGATGAAAAACTGTTTTTT
TRBD2 | . | TRBJ2-3 | TRBV4-1 | CASSQAVAGGPISLTDTQYF | TGCGCCAGCAGCCAAGCGGTAGCGGGGGGACCCATTTCCCTCACAGATACGCAGTATTTT
. | . | TRBJ2-3 | TRBV21-1 | CASSEAGTQTDTQYF | TGTGCCAGCAGCGAAGCCGGGACGCAGACAGATACGCAGTATTTT